This TCR beta chain stems from a study of blood T cell repertoires in COVID-19. Study information: T cells, B-cell-depleted T cells, or PBMCs provided the cDNA or gDNA that served as material.

Assay used: immunoSEQ multiplex PCR; TCRdb lists only in-frame clones, some missing. Of 80,000 to 90,000 clones in the sample, around nine tenths are singletons; the top ten hold around 1.3%. Per the germline V gene, CDR1 is LNHDA and CDR2 is SQIVND (reference sequence). V was pared by 5 bases and J by 4 bases, with 5 bases between. This CDR3 comprises 11 residues. V is TRBV19 and J is TRBJ1-2; D ambiguous. Sequenced sample: peripheral blood. The clonotype was recovered from a man older than 75 with active or convalescent COVID-19. CDR3 nucleotide sequence: TGTGCCAGTAGTGAGGGCTATGGCTACACCTTC. Its protein is CASSEGYGYTF. The full variable domain, with the rest looked up from reference TRBV19 and TRBJ1-2, is DGGITQSPKYLFRKEGQNVTLSCEQNLNHDAMYWYRQDPGQGLRLIYYSQIVNDFQKGDIAEGYSVSREKKESFPLTVTSAQKNPTAFYLCASSEGYGYTFGSGTRLTVV.